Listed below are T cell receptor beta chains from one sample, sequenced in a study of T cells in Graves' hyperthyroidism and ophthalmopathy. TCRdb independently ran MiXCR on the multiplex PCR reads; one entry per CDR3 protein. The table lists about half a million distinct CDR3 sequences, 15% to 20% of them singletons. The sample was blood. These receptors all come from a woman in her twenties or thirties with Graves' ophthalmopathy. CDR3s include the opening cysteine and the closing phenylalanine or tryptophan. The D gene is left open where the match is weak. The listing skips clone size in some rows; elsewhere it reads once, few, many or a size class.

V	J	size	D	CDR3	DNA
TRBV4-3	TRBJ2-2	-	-	CASSQASGELFF	TGCGCCAGCAGCCAGGCTAGCGGGGAGCTGTTTTTT
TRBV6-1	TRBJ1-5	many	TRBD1	CASSVVPTGGASNQPQHF	TGTGCCAGCAGTGTTGTACCGACAGGGGGGGCGAGCAATCAGCCCCAGCATTTT
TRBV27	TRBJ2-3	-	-	CASSLAGARADTQYF	TGTGCCAGCAGTTTAGCGGGGGCCCGGGCAGATACGCAGTATTTT
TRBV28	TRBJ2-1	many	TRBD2	CASSELAGAKDNEQFF	TGTGCCAGCAGTGAACTAGCGGGAGCCAAGGACAATGAGCAGTTCTTC
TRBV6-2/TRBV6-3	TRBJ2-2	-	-	CASSYGVTGELFF	TGTGCCAGCAGTTACGGAGTCACCGGGGAGCTGTTTTTT
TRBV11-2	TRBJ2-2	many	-	CASSLVSQDTGELFF	TGTGCCAGCAGCTTAGTATCTCAGGACACCGGGGAGCTGTTTTTT
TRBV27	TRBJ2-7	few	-	CASSPGHSYEQYF	TGTGCCAGCAGCCCGGGACATTCCTACGAGCAGTACTTC
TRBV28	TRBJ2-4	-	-	CASSPDGYKNIQYF	TGTGCCAGCAGTCCCGACGGATACAAAAACATTCAGTACTTC
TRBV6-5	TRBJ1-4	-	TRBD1	CASSFTGTGKNEKLFF	TGTGCCAGCAGTTTTACGGGGACAGGCAAAAATGAAAAACTGTTTTTT
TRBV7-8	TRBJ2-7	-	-	CASSPTLRRRRHSNEQYF	TGTGCCAGCAGCCCTACTCTCCGGCGCCGGCGGCATTCCAACGAGCAGTACTTC
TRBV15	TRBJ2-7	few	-	CATSRAISNSRYYEQYF	TGTGCCACCAGCAGAGCGATTTCGAACAGCAGGTACTACGAGCAGTACTTC
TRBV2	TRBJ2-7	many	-	CASSEGSFSGGREQYF	TGTGCCAGCAGTGAGGGGTCTTTTTCAGGAGGTCGGGAGCAGTACTTC
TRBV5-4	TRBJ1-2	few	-	CASRGHGERTNYGYTF	TGTGCCAGCAGAGGACACGGAGAGAGGACTAACTATGGCTACACCTTC
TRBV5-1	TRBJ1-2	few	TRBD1	CASSLTDRGGYGYTF	TGCGCCAGCAGCTTGACAGACAGGGGGGGCTATGGCTACACCTTC
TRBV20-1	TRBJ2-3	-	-	CSVSPTDTDTQYF	TGCAGCGTTTCTCCCACGGACACAGATACGCAGTATTTT
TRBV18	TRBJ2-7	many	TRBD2	CASSPGLAGYEQYF	TGTGCCAGCTCACCGGGTCTAGCGGGGTACGAGCAGTACTTC
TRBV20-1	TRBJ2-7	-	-	CSATLSNYEQYF	TGCAGTGCCACGTTATCCAACTACGAGCAGTACTTC
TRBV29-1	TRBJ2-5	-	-	CSVAGHQETQYF	TGCAGCGTTGCGGGACACCAAGAGACCCAGTACTTC
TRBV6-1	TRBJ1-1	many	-	CASSGDGKMNTEAFF	TGTGCCAGCAGTGGCGACGGGAAAATGAACACTGAAGCTTTCTTT
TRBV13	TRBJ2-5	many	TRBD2	CASTQRGVGLAGAVQETQYF	TGTGCCAGCACCCAGAGGGGGGTGGGACTAGCGGGGGCAGTCCAAGAGACCCAGTACTTC
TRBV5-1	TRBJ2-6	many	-	CASSLGVAAGANVLTF	TGCGCCAGCAGCTTGGGTGTGGCAGCTGGGGCCAACGTCCTGACTTTC
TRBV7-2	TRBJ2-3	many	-	CASSPRLVADTQYF	TGTGCCAGCAGTCCTCGACTAGTAGCAGATACGCAGTATTTT
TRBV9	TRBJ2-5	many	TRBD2	CASNPVGLDPKETQYF	TGTGCCAGCAACCCCGTGGGACTAGACCCTAAAGAGACCCAGTACTTC
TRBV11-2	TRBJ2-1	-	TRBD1	CASSLDGTADYNEQFF	TGTGCCAGCAGCTTAGACGGGACAGCCGACTACAATGAGCAGTTCTTC
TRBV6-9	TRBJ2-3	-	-	CASSSGGVGTDTQYF	TGTGCCAGCAGTTCCGGGGGAGTGGGGACAGATACGCAGTATTTT
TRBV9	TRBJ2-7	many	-	CASSVGPKIEVYEQYF	TGTGCCAGCAGCGTAGGACCCAAGATAGAGGTCTACGAGCAGTACTTC
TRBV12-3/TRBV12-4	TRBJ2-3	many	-	CASSLDGPSTDTQYF	TGTGCCAGCAGTTTGGACGGACCTAGCACAGATACGCAGTATTTT
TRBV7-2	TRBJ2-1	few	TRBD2	CASTWTSGTNNEQFF	TGTGCCAGCACCTGGACTAGCGGGACGAACAATGAGCAGTTCTTC
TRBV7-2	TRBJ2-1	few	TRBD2	CASSAGLAENNEQFF	TGTGCCAGCAGCGCGGGACTAGCGGAAAACAATGAGCAGTTCTTC
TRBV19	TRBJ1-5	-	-	CASRPTRASNQPQHF	TGTGCCAGTAGACCAACACGAGCAAGCAATCAGCCCCAGCATTTT
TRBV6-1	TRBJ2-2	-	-	CASSYFGGELFF	TGTGCCAGCAGTTACTTCGGCGGGGAGCTGTTTTTT
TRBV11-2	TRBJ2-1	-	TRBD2	CVSSMGLAGEQSF	TGTGTCAGCAGCATGGGACTAGCTGGTGAGCAGTCCTTC
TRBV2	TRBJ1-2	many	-	CASRDSGGDYGYTF	TGTGCCAGCAGAGATAGCGGGGGCGACTATGGCTACACCTTC
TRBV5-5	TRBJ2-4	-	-	CASSLRQSWDIQYF	TGTGCCAGCAGCCTAAGACAGTCTTGGGACATTCAGTACTTC
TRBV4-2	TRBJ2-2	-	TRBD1	CASSQGRQGDRTGELFF	TGTGCCAGCAGCCAAGGGAGGCAGGGGGATCGGACCGGGGAGCTGTTTTTT
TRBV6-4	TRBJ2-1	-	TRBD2	CASSVSGTDRSEQFF	TGTGCCAGCAGTGTAAGCGGGACTGATAGGAGTGAGCAGTTCTTC
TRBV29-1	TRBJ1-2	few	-	CSVEDIYGASDYGYTF	TGCAGCGTTGAAGATATTTATGGGGCTTCCGACTATGGCTACACCTTC
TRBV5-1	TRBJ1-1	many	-	CASSWGDNKNTEAFF	TGCGCCAGCAGCTGGGGGGACAATAAGAACACTGAAGCTTTCTTT